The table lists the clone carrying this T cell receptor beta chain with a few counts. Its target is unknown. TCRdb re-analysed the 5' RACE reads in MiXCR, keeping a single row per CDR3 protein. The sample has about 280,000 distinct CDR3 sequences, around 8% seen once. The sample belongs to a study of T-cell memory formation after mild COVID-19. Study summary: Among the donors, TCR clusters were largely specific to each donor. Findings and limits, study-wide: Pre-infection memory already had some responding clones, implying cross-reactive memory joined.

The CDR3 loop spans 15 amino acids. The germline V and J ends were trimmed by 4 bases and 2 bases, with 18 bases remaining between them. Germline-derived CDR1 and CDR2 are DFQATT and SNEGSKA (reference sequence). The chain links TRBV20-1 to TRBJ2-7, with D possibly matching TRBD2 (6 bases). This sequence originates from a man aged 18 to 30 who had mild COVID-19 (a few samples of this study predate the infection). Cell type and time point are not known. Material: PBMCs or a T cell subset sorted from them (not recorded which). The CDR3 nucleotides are TGCAGTGCTATTCGTCCCGGCGGGGACCCCTACGAGCAGTACGTC. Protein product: CSAIRPGGDPYEQYV.